These 32 T cell receptor beta chains share one sample of origin, sequenced in a study of blood T cells in healthy people across ages. The authors ran a second PCR of about 6 to 11 cycles using a sample-barcoded 5' primer and a J-beta primer mix. TCRdb independently ran MiXCR on the 5' RACE reads; one entry per CDR3 protein. The sample records approximately 1,700,000 distinct CDR3 sequences, roughly two fifths being singletons. The sequenced sample consisted of blood. These receptors all come from a human donor in good health.

In this sample, this clonotype turned up a few times. This chain links TRBV6-5 with TRBJ1-2; D gene unclear. Trimming removed 6 bases at V and 3 bases at J, with 14 bases between. The CDR3 runs to 14 residues. The germline V gene has CDR1 MNHEY and CDR2 SVGAGI. CDR3 nucleotide sequence: TGTGCCAGCAGAAAGGCTGGCAGCTACTATGGCTACACCTTC. Its translation: CASRKAGSYYGYTF.

The sample holds a few counts of this clonotype. The gene calls are TRBV20-1 and TRBJ1-2; tentatively, D is TRBD1 (6 bases). The germline CDR1 and CDR2 sequences are DFQATT and SNEGSKA (reference sequence). V lost 3 bases and J lost 2, with 16 bases in between. This CDR3 contains 15 residues. CDR3 loop: CSASSWTVTNYGYTF. Written as DNA, the CDR3 is TGCAGTGCTAGTAGCTGGACAGTCACAAACTATGGCTACACCTTC.

This clonotype was counted a few times. The V call is TRBV7-6, the J call TRBJ2-7; the D is unclear. Germline CDR1 reads SGHVS; CDR2 reads FNYEAQ. V was clipped by 2 bases and J by 7 bases, with 9 bases between them. The CDR3 has 12 residues. The chain's CDR3 is CASSLRLREQYF. Here the CDR3 DNA reads TGTGCCAGCAGCTTAAGACTCAGGGAGCAGTACTTC.

This clonotype has just a few counts. The chain has TRBV13 and TRBJ2-5; TRBD1 matches 7 bases. The end of the DNA fits TRBJ2-7 better, so the J call may be wrong. There are 14 residues in the CDR3. The germline V gene encodes CDR1 PRHDT and CDR2 FYEKMQ (reference sequence). CDR3 bases: TGTGCCAGCAACACCGGGACAGAACGCTACGAGCAGTACTTC. Translated, it gives CASNTGTERYEQYF.

The chain employs TRBV29-1 and TRBJ1-1; 9 nucleotides line up with TRBD1. Unmatched junction bases numbered 6, after V lost 6 bases and J lost 4 bases. The CDR3 contains 13 residues. Germline V gene sequence: CDR1 SQVTM, CDR2 ANQGSEA. The CDR3 coding sequence is TGCAGCGTGGACGAGACAGGGGGCACTGAAGCTTTCTTT. Its translation: CSVDETGGTEAFF.

As concerns this clonotype: One junction end does not reproduce the germline sequence, and a read error may be involved. V and J are TRBV5-1 and TRBJ2-3; D possibly uses TRBD1 or TRBD2 (5 bases each). Germline V CDR1 and CDR2: SGHRS, YFSETQ. The CDR3 loop spans 17 amino acids. CDR3 DNA: TGCGCCAGCTACCCCCACGGGGCCCCGGCAGGCACAGATACGCTGTATTTT. Protein product: CASYPHGAPAGTDTLYF.

This clonotype was seen a single time. V usage is TRBV7-2 and J usage is TRBJ2-3, with 8 bases matching TRBD1. This CDR3 is built from 14 residues. Germline CDR1 is SGHTA and CDR2 is FQGNSA. The V segment lost 5 bases and the J segment 6 bases; nucleotides outside the gene matches: 7. The DNA for the CDR3 is TGTGCCAGCAGCCAAAATCAGGGGGCCGATACGCAGTATTTT. Its translation is CASSQNQGADTQYF.

V and J are TRBV20-1 and TRBJ2-1, with 7 bases aligning to TRBD1. The J segment lost 7 bases and the V segment lost 1 base, leaving 10 bases of the junction unmatched. Germline CDR1 and CDR2: DFQATT and SNEGSKA (reference sequence). The CDR3 sequence is 15 residues long. The CDR3 protein is CSARGARGYGNEQFF. Here the CDR3 DNA reads TGCAGTGCTAGAGGGGCCAGGGGGTACGGAAATGAGCAGTTCTTC.

There are many counts of this clonotype. The chain is built from TRBV29-1 and TRBJ2-1, with TRBD2 matching 12 bases. With 7 bases clipped from V and 7 bases from J, the junction kept 5 bases outside the gene matches. CDR3 length equals 13 residues. CDR1 and CDR2 from the germline V gene are SQVTM and ANQGSEA. Written as DNA, the CDR3 is TGCAGCGCTAGGACTAGCGGGGTAAATGAGCAGTTCTTC. It codes for CSARTSGVNEQFF.

This clonotype was seen more than once but under ten times. The chain combines TRBV20-1 with TRBJ1-6; no firm D call. V lost 2 bases and J 10 bases, leaving 12 bases between the germline ends. The CDR3 extends over 13 amino acids. Per the germline V gene, CDR1 is DFQATT and CDR2 is SNEGSKA (reference sequence). CDR3 nucleotides: TGCAGTGCTAGAAGGTCAGGAAGCTCACCCCTCCACTTT. This codes for CSARRSGSSPLHF.

The chain uses TRBV10-3 and TRBJ2-4; perhaps D is TRBD1 or TRBD2 (5 bases each). The J call may be incorrect, as the DNA end agrees better with TRBJ2-7. The CDR3 length is 16 residues. Germline CDR1 ENHRY, CDR2 SYGVKD. In DNA, the CDR3 is TGTGCCATCAGTGAGTCCCCGAGGGGAAAAACTTACGAGCAGTACTTC. The encoded protein is CAISESPRGKTYEQYF.

The chain links TRBV18 to TRBJ1-2; D uncertain. The CDR3 runs 13 residues. Per the germline V gene, CDR1 is KGHSH and CDR2 is LQKENI. Trimming removed 10 bases at V and 4 bases at J, with 16 bases between. The CDR3 protein is CATSPGGFYGYTF. The CDR3 region has the DNA TGTGCCACCAGCCCGGGTGGTTTCTATGGCTACACCTTC.

There are a few counts of this clonotype. The chain uses TRBV4-1 and TRBJ2-7; D is possibly TRBD1 (5 bases). This CDR3 spans 18 amino acids. Trimming pared 0 bases from V and 3 bases from J, leaving 21 bases between. The germline CDR1 and CDR2 sequences are MGHRA and YSYEKL. In DNA, the CDR3 is TGCGCCAGCAGCCAAGATGAATTTGTAGGCCAGGGTGGCTACGAGCAGTACTTC. It is translated as CASSQDEFVGQGGYEQYF.

This chain joins TRBV4-2 and TRBJ2-1, with D tentatively TRBD2 (7 bases). Per the germline V gene, CDR1 is LGHNA and CDR2 is YNFKEQ. The germline V and J ends were trimmed by 0 bases and 4 bases, with 16 bases remaining between them. The CDR3 loop spans 17 amino acids. DNA for the CDR3: TGTGCCAGCAGCCAAGAATTGAGGAGGGGGGGATACAATGAGCAGTTCTTC. Translation: CASSQELRRGGYNEQFF.

The rearrangement joins TRBV5-5 to TRBJ1-1; D perhaps matches TRBD1 (5 bases). The V end was cut by 3 bases, the J end by 3 bases, with 12 bases between. The germline CDR1 and CDR2 sequences are SGHKS and YYEKEE (reference sequence). The CDR3 is 14 amino acids. CDR3 protein: CASSSRPRDTEAFF. In DNA form, the CDR3 reads TGTGCCAGCAGCTCACGTCCCAGGGACACTGAAGCTTTCTTT.

The rearrangement uses TRBV7-6 and TRBJ2-5; D could derive from TRBD1 or TRBD2 (5 bases each). The DNA end is a closer match to TRBJ2-4, so the J assignment may be wrong. Germline values: CDR1 SGHVS, CDR2 FNYEAQ. This CDR3 spans 17 amino acids. The CDR3 region is CASSARDRPPALNIQYF. The DNA for the CDR3 is TGTGCCAGCAGCGCCCGGGACCGACCCCCGGCATTAAACATTCAGTACTTC.

The chain recombines TRBV29-1 with TRBJ1-2; D is unresolved. Trimming stripped 4 bases from V and 6 bases from J, with 9 bases between. CDR1 SQVTM and CDR2 ANQGSEA come from the germline V gene. CDR3 length: 11 amino acids. The CDR3, as DNA: TGCAGCGTTGGTTCAGGCCATGGCTACACCTTC. This encodes CSVGSGHGYTF.

The DNA of the CDR3 is TGTGCCAGCAGGCCTCAGGGAGAGTATGGCTACACCTTC. Translation: CASRPQGEYGYTF. The V and J genes are TRBV7-2 and TRBJ1-2, with D maybe TRBD1 (5 bases). Germline assignment: CDR1 SGHTA and CDR2 FQGNSA. The CDR3 length is 13 residues. Trimming shortened V by 6 bases and J by 5 bases, and 13 bases separated the two germline ends.

A single count supports this clonotype. J is TRBJ1-5 and V is TRBV12-5; D unresolved. The length of the CDR3 is 15 residues. Trimming stripped 1 base from V and 0 bases from J, with 7 bases between. CDR1 LGHNT and CDR2 FRNRAP come from the germline V gene. CDR3 nucleotide sequence: TGTGCTAGTGGTTTGGACACCTATAGCAATCAGCCCCAGCATTTT. Translated, it gives CASGLDTYSNQPQHF.

The V call is TRBV15, the J call TRBJ2-3, with 7 bases lining up with TRBD1. The CDR3 has 15 residues. Germline V lookup: CDR1 LNHNV, CDR2 YYDKDF (reference sequence). J gave up 4 bases and V 1 base, and 5 bases lay outside the gene matches. The CDR3 sequence: CATSRGQGEPDTQYF. The CDR3 DNA sequence: TGTGCCACCAGCAGAGGACAGGGAGAACCAGATACGCAGTATTTT.

This clonotype has more than one count but fewer than ten. The chain recombines TRBV9 with TRBJ1-5; no reliable D call. This CDR3 spans 16 amino acids. The V end lost 0 bases, the J end lost 0 bases, and 10 bases lay between the germline ends. Germline-derived CDR1 and CDR2 are SGDLS and YYNGEE. The CDR3 sequence is CASSVGPDYSNQPQHF. As DNA, the CDR3 is TGTGCCAGCAGCGTAGGCCCGGATTATAGCAATCAGCCCCAGCATTTT.

This chain links TRBV5-5 with TRBJ2-5, with D unclear. This CDR3 is 15 amino acids long. Germline loops: CDR1 SGHKS, CDR2 YYEKEE (reference sequence). Deletions cut 2 bases from V and 0 bases from J, with 11 bases between. The CDR3 here is CASSFFRRNQETQYF. The CDR3 DNA sequence: TGTGCCAGCAGCTTCTTCAGGAGAAACCAAGAGACCCAGTACTTC.

The chain is built from TRBV19 and TRBJ2-4; D not resolved. Germline CDR1 LNHDA, CDR2 SQIVND (reference sequence). The V end was cut by 1 base, the J end by 0 bases, with 7 bases between. There are 15 residues in the CDR3. The CDR3 protein is CASSIVKVAKNIQYF. The CDR3 nucleotides are TGTGCCAGTAGTATAGTGAAGGTAGCCAAAAACATTCAGTACTTC.

This chain links TRBV10-2 with TRBJ2-7, with 10 nucleotides matching TRBD2. V lost 7 bases to trimming and J lost 0 bases; unmatched junction nucleotides: 9. This CDR3 is built from 16 residues. From germline, CDR1 is WSHSY and CDR2 SAAADI. The DNA of the CDR3 is TGCGCCAGCACCGTAATAGCGGGGGGCCTCTCCTACGAGCAGTACTTC. Translated, it gives CASTVIAGGLSYEQYF.

This chain connects TRBV7-9 to TRBJ2-7; 10 nucleotides align to TRBD1. TRBJ2-5 explains the end of the DNA better; the J call may be wrong. Germline V gives CDR1 SEHNR, CDR2 FQNEAQ (reference sequence). The CDR3 runs 19 residues. For the CDR3, the DNA is TGTGCCAGCAGCTTAGTGCCCGGATATTGGACAGGGGGGGGAGAGACCCAGTACTTC. Its protein is CASSLVPGYWTGGGETQYF.

The chain joins TRBV12-3 or TRBV12-4 to TRBJ1-2; D unclear. The CDR3 length is 10 residues. Trimming took off 5 bases at V and 7 bases at J, with 5 bases between the two ends. DNA for the CDR3: TGTGCCAGCAGTACCCCTGGCTACACCTTC. Translation: CASSTPGYTF.

The chain carries TRBV6-1 and TRBJ2-7, with D tentatively TRBD1 or TRBD2 (5 bases each). Germline V gene lookup returns CDR1 MNHNS and CDR2 SASEGT. The V end was cut by 1 base, the J end by 5 bases, with 24 bases between. The CDR3 loop spans 18 amino acids. The CDR3 DNA reads TGTGCCAGCAGTGAAGAATCAGCTCGGGACGTTCTCTTTCACGAGCAGTACTTC. Residues: CASSEESARDVLFHEQYF.

The chain couples TRBV12-3 or TRBV12-4 to TRBJ2-2; D might be TRBD1 (5 bases). The CDR3 has 12 residues. V was clipped by 10 bases and J by 4 bases, with 10 bases between them. CDR3 sequence reads: CATGMFTGELFF. In DNA form, the CDR3 reads TGTGCCACAGGGATGTTCACCGGGGAGCTGTTTTTT.

This clonotype was detected a few times. The rearrangement links TRBV6-6 to TRBJ1-6; 9 bases are a match to TRBD1. Unmatched junction bases numbered 5, after V lost 6 bases and J lost 11 bases. This CDR3 contains 13 residues. CDR1 MNHNY and CDR2 SVGAGI come from the germline V gene (reference sequence). This CDR3 is CASSPGQGTPLHF. The DNA of the CDR3 is TGTGCCAGCAGCCCGGGACAGGGAACACCCCTCCACTTT.

The chain is built from TRBV7-9 and TRBJ2-7; 10 nucleotides agree with TRBD1. V lost 3 bases and J lost 2; bases outside the gene matches: 7. The germline V gene has CDR1 SEHNR and CDR2 FQNEAQ (reference sequence). The CDR3 has 16 residues. The CDR3 reads CASSLLRGQGTYEQYF. DNA for the CDR3: TGTGCCAGCAGCTTGTTACGGGGACAGGGGACCTACGAGCAGTACTTC.

This clonotype was counted once. The chain combines TRBV25-1 with TRBJ1-6; D is undetermined. Trimming stripped 1 base from V and 9 bases from J, with 16 bases between. Per germline, CDR1 MGHDK and CDR2 SYGVNS. The CDR3 is made up of 16 amino acids. In nucleotides, the CDR3 is TGTGCCAGCAGTGAATGGAGAGGTGTTGTAGGTTCACCCCTCCACTTT. Residues: CASSEWRGVVGSPLHF.

The table lists this clonotype with a few counts. This may come from a read error, since a much larger clone is one base off. The chain joins TRBV7-2 to TRBJ2-3; D may be TRBD2 (7 bases). The germline CDR1 and CDR2 sequences are SGHTA and FQGNSA. This CDR3 comprises 14 residues. V was trimmed by 3 bases and J by 5 bases, leaving 12 bases between them. The CDR3 loop is CASSLGGAIDTQYF. The DNA for the CDR3 is TGTGCCAGCAGCTTGGGGGGGGCCATAGATACGCAGTATTTT. The whole variable domain, remainder taken from reference TRBV7-2 and TRBJ2-3, is GAGVSQSPSNKVTEKGKDVELRCDPISGHTALYWYRQSLGQGLEFLIYFQGNSAPDKSGLPSDRFSAERTGGSVSTLTIQRTQQEDSAVYLCASSLGGAIDTQYFGPGTRLTVL.